The rows below give T cell receptor beta chains drawn from one sample of a study of cytomegalovirus exposure and HLA in healthy donors. Libraries were prepared by immunoSEQ multiplex PCR; TCRdb keeps only in-frame clonotypes and omits some of them. The repertoire consists of tens of thousands of clones, with about 79% occurring once and the leading ten covering approximately 7.6%. The sample comprised PBMCs. The receptors shown here come from a man in his fifties or sixties in good health and CMV-seropositive. Each CDR3 is given without its conserved first and last residue. Only some rows state a clone size, as once, few, many or a class for expanded clones.

>TRBJ1-2|NA|TRBV7-9
ASSPGQDYGYT
>TRBJ1-1|few|TRBV2
ASSLGQNTEAF
>TRBJ2-1|NA|TRBV7-9
ASSLMRGLAGGDEQF
>TRBJ2-7|few|TRBV5-6
ASSLGASGYEQY
>TRBJ2-3|few|TRBV14
ASSQDSGTVTDTQY
>TRBJ2-1|few|TRBV11-2
ASSLANSIQAEQF
>TRBJ2-3|few|TRBV10-2
ASSSLDDTDTQY
>TRBJ2-7|few|TRBV6-5
ASSLDGEEQY
>TRBJ2-1|NA|TRBV4-1
ASSPQGYERDEQF
>TRBJ1-2|NA|TRBV6-1
ASRSAPQGAYGYT
>TRBJ2-1|NA|TRBV5-1
ASRPTSGTYNEQF
>TRBJ2-1|NA|TRBV5-6
ASTGGSTYNEQF
>TRBJ1-1|NA|TRBV9
ASSARTGNTEAF
>TRBJ1-1|NA|TRBV18
ASSPQSLNTEAF
>TRBJ2-5|NA|TRBV4-2
ASSQEIPAVALPPQETQY
>TRBJ1-5|NA|TRBV27
ASSLSGNQPQH
>TRBJ1-5|NA|TRBV5-4
ASSTGGNQPQH
>TRBJ1-4|NA|TRBV9
ASSVKPGTNEKLF
>TRBJ2-1|NA|TRBV5-1
ASSLAGDSYNEQF
>TRBJ1-1|NA|TRBV29-1
SVDSFTEAF
>TRBJ1-1|NA|TRBV7-9
ASSPLAGGSAEAF
>TRBJ2-2|NA|TRBV2
ASSESFLGGGELF
>TRBJ2-7|NA|TRBV6-5
ASSYGAYSYEQY
>TRBJ2-3|NA|TRBV6-1
ASNRQGAYTDTQY
>TRBJ2-7|NA|TRBV7-8
ASSYPRGNEQY
>TRBJ1-2|NA|TRBV5-5
ASTGGRGTAIRGYT
>TRBJ1-2|few|TRBV11-2
ASSLVTGPSLGYT
>TRBJ2-7|NA|TRBV28
ATRTSVRGVYEQY
>TRBJ2-7|NA|TRBV7-7
ASSLAGDYEQY
>TRBJ1-2|NA|TRBV7-9
ASSLGPDYGYT
>TRBJ2-1|NA|TRBV5-1
ASSISGGSNNEQF
>TRBJ1-5|NA|TRBV2
ASSVNRAGLNQPQH